This TCR beta chain appears in the sequencing data of a study of type 1 regulatory T cells. Study-wide background: An in vitro protocol generated T-allo10, a Tr1-enriched, alloantigen-specific CD4 T cell product.

TCRdb redid the calling of the reads with MiXCR, one entry per CDR3 protein. Of some 100,000 distinct CDR3 sequences listed, roughly 31% were seen once; the top ten hold around 2.2%. This CDR3 spans 19 amino acids. Trimming at V came to 3 bases and at J to 6 bases, leaving 18 bases not matched to a gene. Per germline, CDR1 KGHSH and CDR2 LQKENI. The sequenced sample was CD4+ T cells, either the whole sample or a sorted fraction (not recorded which). The chain joins TRBV18 to TRBJ2-7, with 12 bases identical to TRBD2. The receptor comes from a human donor in good health. The CDR3 sequence: CASSPSPPAGTSGLAEQYF. CDR3 sequence (DNA): TGTGCCAGCTCACCCTCCCCCCCAGCCGGGACTAGCGGGTTGGCCGAGCAGTACTTC.